A single sample is the source of the 11 T cell receptor beta chains below, sequenced in a study of cytomegalovirus exposure and HLA in healthy donors. The PCR made use of 60 Vbeta and 13 Jbeta primers. Data came from immunoSEQ multiplex PCR; TCRdb stores just in-frame clones and leaves some out. The repertoire holds approximately 80,000 clones, around three fifths seen once, with roughly 15% in the top ten. The sample consisted of PBMCs. These receptors all come from a woman in her thirties or forties in good health and CMV-seropositive.

V gene TRBV7-9 combines with J gene TRBJ2-2; TRBD2 aligns across 7 bases. V lost 2 bases, J lost 0 bases, and 0 bases stayed unmatched. CDR3 length: 15 amino acids. Germline V gene lookup returns CDR1 SEHNR and CDR2 FQNEAQ (reference sequence). This CDR3 is CASSLLAANTGELFF. The CDR3 DNA follows: TGTGCCAGCAGCTTACTAGCGGCGAACACCGGGGAGCTGTTTTTT.

J is TRBJ2-3 and V is TRBV13, with D possibly matching TRBD1 (5 bases). This CDR3 contains 13 residues. V gave up 8 bases and J gave up 5 bases, with 14 bases separating them. Germline V gene lookup returns CDR1 PRHDT and CDR2 FYEKMQ (reference sequence). The DNA of the CDR3 is TGTGCCAGCGGGCAGGGTCGTGGAGATACGCAGTATTTT. As protein: CASGQGRGDTQYF. Full variable domain (remainder filled in from reference TRBV13 and TRBJ2-3): AAGVIQSPRHLIKEKRETATLKCYPIPRHDTVYWYQQGPGQDPQFLISFYEKMQSDKGSIPDRFSAQQFSDYHSELNMSSLELGDSALYFCASGQGRGDTQYFGPGTRLTVL.

V gene TRBV27 combines with J gene TRBJ1-2; 8 bases match TRBD1. Trimming removed 3 bases from V and 8 bases from J; junction bases left unmatched: 8. The length of the CDR3 is 14 residues. From germline, CDR1 is MNHEY and CDR2 SMNVEV (reference sequence). The CDR3 spells CASSFGQGAGGYTF. CDR3 bases: TGTGCCAGCAGTTTTGGCCAGGGGGCGGGAGGCTACACCTTC.

The V call is TRBV4-1, the J call TRBJ2-4; 8 nucleotides match TRBD1. This CDR3 region has 17 residues. Germline trimming cut 5 bases from V and 1 base from J; bases unmatched to any gene: 10. CDR1 is MGHRA and CDR2 is YSYEKL in the germline V gene. CDR3 coding DNA: TGCGCCAGCAGCTCCCCGCTAAGACAGGGGGCCAAAAACATTCAGTACTTC. It codes for CASSSPLRQGAKNIQYF.

This chain connects TRBV27 to TRBJ1-5; D gene unclear. Looked up from germline, CDR1 is MNHEY and CDR2 is SMNVEV (reference sequence). The CDR3 spans 13 residues. Trimming took off 5 bases at V and 7 bases at J, with 12 bases between the two ends. The CDR3 here is CASSPTVWQPQHF. The CDR3 DNA sequence: TGTGCCAGCAGTCCGACTGTATGGCAGCCCCAGCATTTT.

This clone has only a few counts. The rearrangement links TRBV29-1 to TRBJ2-3; 11 nucleotides agree with TRBD2. The CDR3 extends over 15 amino acids. Trimming removed 6 bases from V and 0 bases from J; junction bases left unmatched: 5. Germline V gives CDR1 SQVTM, CDR2 ANQGSEA. DNA for the CDR3: TGCAGCGTAGCCGGGACTAGCGGTAGCACAGATACGCAGTATTTT. The encoded protein is CSVAGTSGSTDTQYF.

This clone was picked up one time. The chain links TRBV5-1 to TRBJ2-1, with TRBD2 matching over 8 bases. The germline CDR1 and CDR2 sequences are SGHRS and YFSETQ. The CDR3 is 15 residues long. Trimming took 2 bases from V and 9 from J; bases not matched to a gene: 10. The CDR3 nucleotides read TGCGCCAGCAGCTTAGCGGGAGAAGGAGGAAGTGAGCAGTTCTTC. This codes for CASSLAGEGGSEQFF.

This rearrangement joins TRBV29-1 to TRBJ1-2; D remains unclear. The CDR3 runs 11 residues. The germline V gene has CDR1 SQVTM and CDR2 ANQGSEA. The V end lost 6 bases, the J end lost 8 bases, and 13 bases lay between the germline ends. The CDR3 nucleotides read TGCAGCGTCCCCTGGGCAAAAGGCTACACCTTC. Its protein product is CSVPWAKGYTF.

In this sample, this clone turned up once. V and J are TRBV5-4 and TRBJ2-2; D not certain. With 0 bases removed from V and 2 bases from J, the gap between germline ends came to 8 bases. This CDR3 has 15 residues. CDR1 is SGHNT and CDR2 is YYREEE in the germline V gene (reference sequence). CDR3 DNA sequence: TGTGCCAGCAGCTTGGACCTACCTAACACCGGGGAGCTGTTTTTT. Translated, it gives CASSLDLPNTGELFF.

This chain uses TRBV6-6 with TRBJ1-2; 9 positions agree with TRBD1. There are 13 residues in the CDR3. With V trimmed by 5 bases and J by 7 bases, 5 bases remained unmatched. Germline lookup yields CDR1 MNHNY and CDR2 SVGAGI (reference sequence). The CDR3 DNA sequence: TGTGCCAGCAGTGCCGGGACAGGGCTTGGCTACACCTTC. As protein: CASSAGTGLGYTF.

This clone was picked up a small number of times. The CDR3 loop reads CASRGQGVKAFF. CDR3 DNA sequence: TGTGCCAGCAGGGGACAGGGGGTAAAAGCTTTCTTT. The genes are TRBV2 and TRBJ1-1, with TRBD1 matching 11 bases. The ends lost 6 bases at V and 9 bases at J; junction bases unmatched: 3. Germline V gives CDR1 SNHLY, CDR2 FYNNEI. This CDR3 contains 12 residues. Based on the CDR3 plus reference TRBV2 and TRBJ1-1, the full variable domain is EPEVTQTPSHQVTQMGQEVILRCVPISNHLYFYWYRQILGQKVEFLVSFYNNEISEKSEIFDDQFSVERPDGSNFTLKIRSTKLEDSAMYFCASRGQGVKAFFGQGTRLTVV.